This T cell receptor (beta chain) was found in a study of blood T cell repertoires in COVID-19. Study-level background: T cells, B-cell-depleted T cells, or PBMCs provided the cDNA or gDNA that served as material.

This clone came up once. In the original analysis: Cell counts per sample came from amplifying reference gene primers. TCRdb's copy holds only in-frame clones and misses some; the assay was immunoSEQ multiplex PCR. The V and J calls and the clone size are those of that table, but D and trimming were determined from the DNA. The sample carries roughly 90,000 clones, roughly 89% recorded once. Germline V gene lookup returns CDR1 LGHDT and CDR2 YNNKEL (reference sequence). The CDR3 sequence is 14 residues long. Trimming shortened V by 3 bases and J by 7 bases, and 12 bases separated the two germline ends.

V and J are TRBV3-1 (or the pseudogene TRBV3-2) and TRBJ2-2; D may be TRBD2 (7 bases). The TCR originated in a woman of 80 years or more with active COVID-19. Sequencing was done on a sample of peripheral blood. CDR3 sequence (DNA): TGTGCCAGCAGCCAGGGGGGGCGTGGCGGGGAGCTGTTTTTT. It yields the protein CASSQGGRGGELFF.